This entry describes one TCR beta chain. This clonotype was observed a handful of times. Its antigen is still unknown. No base quality information exists; no much larger clone differs at one position. The sample was run on an Illumina NovaSeq 6000. TCRalpha and TCRbeta cDNA libraries were built by 5'RACE with constant-segment primers, adding sample barcodes and unique molecular identifiers. Trizol reagent was used to extract RNA from every sample. Library amplification was performed in two PCR steps, and a second sample barcode and Illumina TruSeq adapters were introduced in the second step. Sequencing of the libraries was done on an Illumina NovaSeq, producing 2 x 150 bp paired-end reads. In the paper's pipeline: With migec v1.2.7, reads were demultiplexed and then collapsed into UMI-guided consensus sequences. With mixcr v2.1.11, UMI consensuses were aligned to TRA and TRB V and J templates and assembled into clonotypes. Expanded or contracted clonotypes were those called significant by both edgeR and NoisET, with noise models trained on biological replicates. For edgeR calls, the thresholds were a false discovery rate-adjusted p below 0.01 and a log2 fold-change of 1. As an exploratory analysis of dynamics, PCA with hierarchical clustering was applied to max-normalized trajectories of the 1000 most abundant clonotypes. Separately sequenced CD4+ and CD8+ repertoires were used to assign a CD4 or CD8 phenotype to each responding clone. Through fastp at Q25 and MiXCR, TCRdb rebuilt clones from the public reads, retaining in-frame beta chains. Each record represents a unique CDR3 protein, reported with the most common genes and DNA among its rows. Clone size and V and J calls follow TCRdb, not the original study. In this sample the table shows 250,000 to 300,000 distinct CDR3 sequences, 15% to 20% of which occur a single time. Together, the top ten hold over 20% of the sample.

The data were obtained in a study of T-cell memory formation after mild COVID-19 (dated by TCRdb to the early 2020s). Background on the whole study: TCR sequence clusters from the two donors were largely donor specific. Two young, previously healthy adult volunteers made up the cohort, one male and one female. In two donors, T-cell clones that expanded and contracted after mild COVID-19 were followed by sequencing TCRalpha and TCRbeta repertoires longitudinally. The investigation overall reported the following: Clones that contracted from day 15 to 85 showed balanced CD4/CD8 phenotypes, whereas a second wave of clones that expanded from day 15 to 37 leaned towards CD4+. Only a couple of mild cases were covered in the study, and larger cohorts including severe cases with pre-infection samples were considered necessary. The detection of some responding clones in pre-infection memory suggests that pre-existing cross-reactive memory T cells joined the SARS-CoV-2 response. SARS-CoV-2 specificity of the second-wave clones peaking on day 37 was not confirmed. Contracting CD4+ clones turned up mainly in the CM and EM memory subsets, whereas EMRA was where CD8+ clones were enriched.

Ficoll-Paque density gradient centrifugation was the method used to isolate PBMCs. This receptor was identified in a young man who had mild COVID-19 (a few samples of this study predate the infection). The sample titles of this study are shuffled in the database, so cell type and time point are left out; the donor was told from shared clones. The sample consisted of PBMCs or a T cell subset sorted from them (not recorded which).

Here is the DNA: TGTGCCAGCAGCGCTGGGCGCATTACTACGCAGTATTTT. Translated, it reads CASSAGRITTQYF. The chain is made from TRBV7-9 and TRBJ2-3; no D segment can be confidently identified. Reading from cysteine to phenylalanine, the CDR3 counts 13 amino acids. CDR3 DNA is the only sequence kept; it has 39 bases, read in frame from the first base. CDR1 and CDR2, per the germline V gene (reference sequence), are SEHNR and FQNEAQ. V is cut by 5 bases and J by 8 bases, and the space between the germline ends is 14 bases.